This is a list of T cell receptor beta chains from one sample in a study of cytomegalovirus exposure and HLA in healthy donors. Profiled with immunoSEQ multiplex PCR; TCRdb holds only in-frame clones, not every one. This repertoire includes about 100,000 clones. The sequenced material came from PBMCs. These receptors all come from a girl under 18 in good health and CMV-seropositive. CDR3s include the opening cysteine and the closing phenylalanine or tryptophan. Each record gives: V gene, J gene, CDR3 protein.

>TRBV7-3|TRBJ2-5
CASRDVGSETQYF
>TRBV5-1|TRBJ2-7
CASSLVSESPWEQYF
>TRBV19|TRBJ2-6
CASSKADSTTGANALTF
>TRBV28|TRBJ1-5
CASSSDTHQRQPQHF
>TRBV4-3|TRBJ1-5
CASGERVDNQPQHF
>TRBV5-1|TRBJ1-1
CASSRAPGQVITHAFF
>TRBV4-2|TRBJ2-3
CASSPLAESTDTQYF
>TRBV4-3|TRBJ2-1
CASSQDSGLAADNEQFF
>TRBV19|TRBJ1-6
CASSNGQGKNSPLHF
>TRBV7-9|TRBJ1-3
CASSSGGQTSGNTIYF
>TRBV7-2|TRBJ1-6
CASSSRDRNSPLHF
>TRBV6-5|TRBJ2-3
CASSPIAGTDTQYF
>TRBV9|TRBJ1-2
CASSGETGLYGYTF
>TRBV6-5|TRBJ2-1
CASGTRQGSYNEQFF
>TRBV4-2|TRBJ2-7
CASSTHPGQGALEQYF
>TRBV9|TRBJ2-3
CASSSQGLDRTQYF
>TRBV4-1|TRBJ1-1
CASSRGQGHTEAFF
>TRBV4-2|TRBJ1-4
CASSQEQLEKLFF
>TRBV7-9|TRBJ1-1
CASSPERGNTEAFF
>TRBV7-4|TRBJ2-7
CASSPKPTVGSYEQYF
>TRBV4-2|TRBJ2-7
CASSRRGWYYEQYF
>TRBV5-1|TRBJ2-2
CASSMNTGPTGELFF
>TRBV5-1|TRBJ2-7
CASSQGQTYSYEQYF
>TRBV5-6|TRBJ2-5
CASSPRGQETQYF
>TRBV7-2|TRBJ1-1
CASRTGGGTEAFF
>TRBV2|TRBJ2-5
CASSLGGFETQYF
>TRBV11-3|TRBJ1-1
CASSTRDSGDTEAFF
>TRBV4-1|TRBJ1-2
CASSQRASYTGSYGYTF
>TRBV7-9|TRBJ2-5
CASRAPVMEGLQETQYF
>TRBV9|TRBJ1-1
CASSVIQGSEAFF